These T cell receptor beta chains were read from a single sample in a study of beta chain features in type 1 diabetes. Assay used: immunoSEQ multiplex PCR; TCRdb lists only in-frame clones, some missing. The repertoire holds around 280,000 clones, about 7.8% seen once, with approximately 0.99% in the top ten. The specimen was central memory CD4+ T cells from blood. These receptors originate from a woman in her late teens or twenties in good health. CDR3s include the opening cysteine and the closing phenylalanine or tryptophan. D genes are given only for firm matches. Rows may omit the clone size; those that give it use once, few, many or a size class.

v_gene	j_gene	d_gene	abundance	CDR3nt	CDR3aa
TRBV29-1	TRBJ1-1	-	few	TGCAGCGTTGCGCCCAGGAACACTGAAGCTTTCTTT	CSVAPRNTEAFF
TRBV13	TRBJ1-2	-	-	TGTGCCAGCACCACATGGGGCAGGGTCTCTGGCTACACCTTC	CASTTWGRVSGYTF
TRBV30	TRBJ1-5	TRBD1	-	TGTGCCTGGAGTGGGGCAGGGGGAATTCTCCAGCCCCAGCATTTT	CAWSGAGGILQPQHF
TRBV30	TRBJ2-3	-	few	TGTGCCTGGAGTGTGGGGTTTTCAGATACGCAGTATTTT	CAWSVGFSDTQYF
TRBV4-3	TRBJ2-3	-	-	TGCGCCAGCAGCCAAGAGGCCCGGGGTACGCAGTATTTT	CASSQEARGTQYF
TRBV7-9	TRBJ1-3	-	few	TGTGCCAGCGGTTATTGGAGGGGGGCCGGAAACACCATATATTTT	CASGYWRGAGNTIYF
TRBV5-1	TRBJ2-5	-	few	TGCGCCAGCAAGAGGGGGGCCTTAGTCGAGACCCAGTACTTC	CASKRGALVETQYF
TRBV7-3	TRBJ1-3	-	-	TGTGCCAGCAGCCCCGGAGGAAACACCATATATTTT	CASSPGGNTIYF
TRBV15	TRBJ1-1	-	-	TGTGCCACCAGCAGAGGTCGGGCAGGGGAGGGGGTCAAAGCTTTCTTT	CATSRGRAGEGVKAFF
TRBV7-9	TRBJ1-5	-	few	TGTGCCAGCAGCTTAAGTCGGGCAGGGAATAGCAATCAGCCCCAGCATTTT	CASSLSRAGNSNQPQHF
TRBV9	TRBJ1-2	-	few	TGTGCCAGCAGCGCGGGACCCTATGGCTACACCTTC	CASSAGPYGYTF
TRBV15	TRBJ2-7	TRBD2	-	TGTGCCACCAGCAGAGCTAGCGGGTTGAACTACGAGCAGTACTTC	CATSRASGLNYEQYF
TRBV28	TRBJ1-6	-	-	TGTGCCAGCAGTTCAACAGGGCTGACCCACTTT	CASSSTGLTHF
TRBV13	TRBJ2-7	-	few	TGTGCCAGCAAGAGACCGGGGTCTTCCTACGAGCAGTACTTC	CASKRPGSSYEQYF
TRBV7-9	TRBJ2-5	TRBD1	-	TGTGCCAGCAGCCGCTCGGGGACAGGGAAAGAGACCCAGTACTTC	CASSRSGTGKETQYF
TRBV6-6	TRBJ2-1	TRBD2	-	TGTGCCAGCAGTTACGTAGCGGGAGGGCCCAATGAGCAGTTCTTC	CASSYVAGGPNEQFF
TRBV29-1	TRBJ2-2	TRBD2	few	TGCAGCGTTGCTGGGACTAGCGGGAATGTGAACACCGGGGAGCTGTTTTTT	CSVAGTSGNVNTGELFF
TRBV7-3	TRBJ2-3	-	-	TGTGCCAGCAGCTTAAATGCAGACATTCTACAAGATACGCAGTATTTT	CASSLNADILQDTQYF
TRBV10-3	TRBJ2-7	-	few	TGTGCCGCTGGGCGGGGCTCCTACGAGCAGTACTTC	CAAGRGSYEQYF
TRBV7-2	TRBJ2-4	-	few	TGTGCCAGCAGCCCAACCGAGGGCTGGATCGTTCAGTACTTC	CASSPTEGWIVQYF
TRBV29-1	TRBJ1-2	-	-	TGCAGCGCGGACTCCTCGGGTGGCTACACCTTC	CSADSSGGYTF
TRBV11-1	TRBJ2-2	-	few	TGTGCCAGCAAGACGGGATTCGGCGGGGAGCTGTTTTTT	CASKTGFGGELFF
TRBV7-2	TRBJ2-1	-	few	TGTGCCAGCAGCGGCCCGTCGGGAGGGGGCAGCATCAATGAGCAGTTCTTC	CASSGPSGGGSINEQFF
TRBV5-5	TRBJ1-2	TRBD1	-	TGTGCCAGCAGCTTGACGGACAGGGAGAGGGGCTACACCTTC	CASSLTDRERGYTF
TRBV6-4	TRBJ1-5	-	-	TGTGCCAGCAGTGTACACCCTTTTCAGCCCCAGCATTTT	CASSVHPFQPQHF
TRBV7-7	TRBJ2-1	TRBD2	-	TGTGCCAGCAGCAAACTAGCGGGGGGCCACAATGAGCAGTTCTTC	CASSKLAGGHNEQFF
TRBV7-2	TRBJ2-1	-	-	TGTGCCAGCAGCAACGGCCCCCAAGGACATGAGCAGTTCTTC	CASSNGPQGHEQFF
TRBV6-5	TRBJ2-1	-	few	TGTGCCAGCAGTTACTTTGCGGCCTCATACAATGAGCAGTTCTTC	CASSYFAASYNEQFF
TRBV5-6	TRBJ2-2	-	-	TGTGCCAGCAGCTTGCGGTGGGACGGGGCCAGCGGGGAGCTGTTTTTT	CASSLRWDGASGELFF
TRBV21-1	TRBJ2-1	-	-	TGTGCCAGCAGCTTAAGTTCGGGGGAGTCCTACAATGAGCAGTTCTTC	CASSLSSGESYNEQFF
TRBV28	TRBJ1-6	-	many	TGTGCCAGCAGTTCAGCGGGGCTTAATTCACCCCTCCACTTT	CASSSAGLNSPLHF
TRBV7-2	TRBJ2-5	-	few	TGTGCCAGCAGCTTTCAACGGAGCCAAGAGACCCAGTACTTC	CASSFQRSQETQYF
TRBV5-1	TRBJ2-1	-	-	TGCGCCAGCAGCTCCCCCCCTTTAGAGCAGTTCTTC	CASSSPPLEQFF
TRBV2	TRBJ2-3	TRBD1	few	TGTGCCGGGTCGACAGGGTATAGCACAGATACGCAGTATTTT	CAGSTGYSTDTQYF
TRBV28	TRBJ1-2	TRBD1	few	TGTGCCAGCAGATCGGAGGGACAGGGGGAACTTGGCTATGGCTACACCTTC	CASRSEGQGELGYGYTF
TRBV19	TRBJ2-3	-	-	TGTGCCAGTAGTATAGGACTAGCAGATACGCAGTATTTT	CASSIGLADTQYF
TRBV9	TRBJ1-2	-	-	TGTGCCAGCAGCGTAGGCGCAGGGGCCTCCTATGGCTACACCTTC	CASSVGAGASYGYTF
TRBV14	TRBJ2-2	-	few	TGTGCCAGCAGTATGCAAGGGGTGATCACCGGGGAGCTGTTTTTT	CASSMQGVITGELFF
TRBV30	TRBJ2-5	TRBD2	few	TGTGCCTGGAGCGTATTACCCGGGACTAGCGTCGAGACCCAGTACTTC	CAWSVLPGTSVETQYF
TRBV4-3	TRBJ2-2	-	-	TGCGCCAGCAGTATAATTGCGGGGTTGGGCGGGGAGCTGTTTTTT	CASSIIAGLGGELFF
TRBV19	TRBJ2-2	-	many	TGTGCCAGTACCCTCCGGGGACTCAACACCGGGGAGCTGTTTTTT	CASTLRGLNTGELFF
TRBV25-1	TRBJ1-1	-	-	TGTGCCAGCAGTGAATATCCCGGGGCCGGCACTGAAGCTTTCTTT	CASSEYPGAGTEAFF
TRBV30	TRBJ2-7	TRBD1	few	TGTGCCTACGGGACAGGGCTTCGCGAGCAGTACTTC	CAYGTGLREQYF
TRBV21-1	TRBJ1-2	-	many	TGTGCCAGCAGCAAAGGAGGAAAGGGACAGGACTATGGCTACACCTTC	CASSKGGKGQDYGYTF
TRBV18	TRBJ1-1	-	few	TGTGCCAGCTCACCAGGGATCGGCAGTGGGATTTACACTGAAGCTTTCTTT	CASSPGIGSGIYTEAFF
TRBV7-2	TRBJ2-1	TRBD2	-	TGTGCCAGCAGCTCTCAGGCGGGAGTGTCCTACAATGAGCAGTTCTTC	CASSSQAGVSYNEQFF
TRBV5-1	TRBJ1-1	-	few	TGCGCCAGCAGCTTACCCCAGGGAACTGAAGCTTTCTTT	CASSLPQGTEAFF
TRBV5-4	TRBJ1-1	-	-	TGTGCCAGCAGCTTGGGGGTCGGCTCAATGAACACTGAAGCTTTCTTT	CASSLGVGSMNTEAFF
TRBV18	TRBJ1-6	-	few	TGTGCCAGCTCACCAAACAAGCATAATTCACCCCTCCACTTT	CASSPNKHNSPLHF
TRBV5-1	TRBJ2-2	-	few	TGCGCCAGCAGCCTGCGACAGGAGGGCACCGGGGAGCTGTTTTTT	CASSLRQEGTGELFF
TRBV21-1	TRBJ2-1	-	few	TGTGCCAGCAGCAAAGCCCGACAGGGGGACTACAATGAGCAGTTCTTC	CASSKARQGDYNEQFF
TRBV5-5	TRBJ1-5	-	few	TGTGCCAGCAGCCTACGGCCCGGACAGTCGATTAATAGCAATCAGCCCCAGCATTTT	CASSLRPGQSINSNQPQHF
TRBV7-9	TRBJ1-1	-	-	TGTGCCAGCAGCTTAAATAATCCCAACACTGAAGCTTTCTTT	CASSLNNPNTEAFF